Below, 12 T cell receptor beta chains from the same sample are listed, as sequenced in a study of cytomegalovirus exposure and HLA in healthy donors. Researchers ran the PCR with 60 Vbeta and 13 Jbeta primers. Assay: immunoSEQ multiplex PCR; the TCRdb copy retains only in-frame clones and omits some. Seen here are fewer than 200,000 clones, more than 65% observed once, and the top ten hold more than 0.5%. Sequenced: PBMCs. The receptors originated from a woman in her 50s in good health and CMV-seronegative.

The chain is built from TRBV5-4 and TRBJ2-2; the match to TRBD1 covers 7 bases. Germline CDR1 SGHNT, CDR2 YYREEE (reference sequence). This CDR3 has 16 residues. J lost 4 bases, V lost 3 bases, and 9 bases had no gene match. CDR3 nucleotides: TGTGCCAGCAGCTCGCAACAGGGGAAAATCACCGGGGAGCTGTTTTTT. It codes for CASSSQQGKITGELFF.

The gene calls are TRBV28 and TRBJ2-2; D possibly corresponds to TRBD1 (6 bases). This CDR3 comprises 15 residues. V dropped 6 bases and J dropped 5 bases, with 16 bases sitting between them. From germline, CDR1 is MDHEN and CDR2 SYDVKM. The CDR3 spells CASRSLERGTGELFF. In DNA, the CDR3 is TGTGCCAGCAGGAGTCTAGAGAGGGGGACCGGGGAGCTGTTTTTT.

CDR3 sequence reads: CASSPRTRGLVQYF. CDR3 DNA sequence: TGTGCCAGCAGCCCTCGGACTAGAGGGTTAGTGCAGTATTTT. This chain joins TRBV14 and TRBJ2-3; 7 bases match TRBD2. The junction had 12 bases not matched to a gene; V was cut back by 4 bases and J by 11 bases. Germline CDR1 SGHDN, CDR2 FVKESK. This CDR3 has 14 residues.

The gene calls are TRBV7-9 and TRBJ1-3; no definite D call. V was trimmed by 5 bases and J by 4 bases, leaving 9 bases between them. Germline CDR1 is SEHNR and CDR2 is FQNEAQ (reference sequence). The CDR3 extends over 13 amino acids. DNA of the CDR3: TGTGCCAGCAGCGGTGGAGCAGGAAACACCATATATTTT. It translates to CASSGGAGNTIYF.

The chain recombines TRBV29-1 with TRBJ1-1, with 7 nucleotides matching TRBD1. The J segment lost 1 base and the V segment lost 7 bases, leaving 12 bases of the junction unmatched. Germline V gives CDR1 SQVTM, CDR2 ANQGSEA. The CDR3 spans 15 residues. CDR3: CSARRVGQRNTEAFF. The CDR3 DNA follows: TGCAGCGCGCGGCGCGTGGGACAGAGGAACACTGAAGCTTTCTTT.

The rearrangement joins TRBV13 to TRBJ1-2, with TRBD1 matching over 8 bases. V was clipped by 1 base and J by 6 bases; unmatched bases: 10. The germline V gene has CDR1 PRHDT and CDR2 FYEKMQ (reference sequence). The CDR3 is 16 residues long. CDR3 DNA sequence: TGTGCCAGCAGCTTAGAAGGAACAGGGGGTGGTGATGGCTACACCTTC. This translates into CASSLEGTGGGDGYTF.

The gene calls are TRBV6-6 and TRBJ2-7; possible D gene TRBD1, 6 bases. V shed 5 bases and J shed 4 bases, with 15 bases lying between them. CDR1 is MNHNY, CDR2 SVGAGI, per germline (reference sequence). CDR3 length: 14 amino acids. CDR3 sequence (DNA): TGTGCCAGCAGTATCCCAGGGGTGTTGTACGAGCAGTACTTC. Protein product: CASSIPGVLYEQYF.

The genes are TRBV7-9 and TRBJ2-1; tentative D call: TRBD2 (5 bases). Germline V gene lookup returns CDR1 SEHNR and CDR2 FQNEAQ (reference sequence). This CDR3 has 16 amino acids. V was clipped by 1 base and J by 3 bases, with 13 bases between them. As DNA, the CDR3 is TGTGCCAGCAGCTTAGGCTACGTCGGGGTCTACAATGAGCAGTTCTTC. This codes for CASSLGYVGVYNEQFF.

This sequence joins TRBV6-1 and TRBJ2-7, with no clear D. V dropped 6 bases and J dropped 1 base, with 10 bases sitting between them. This CDR3 spans 13 amino acids. Germline CDR1 MNHNS, CDR2 SASEGT. CDR3 in DNA: TGTGCCAGCAGACCCACAGTGTCCTACGAGCAGTACTTC. This translates into CASRPTVSYEQYF.

This chain connects TRBV7-3 to TRBJ2-5, with TRBD1 identical over 8 bases. The CDR3 is made up of 10 amino acids. Germline CDR1 reads SGHTA; CDR2 reads FQGTGA. Trimming took 7 bases from V and 14 from J; bases not matched to a gene: 6. The CDR3 region is CASIPGGYYF. CDR3 in DNA: TGTGCCAGCATCCCAGGGGGCTATTACTTC.

This chain uses TRBV27 with TRBJ2-1; 7 nucleotides align to TRBD2. The CDR3 extends over 16 amino acids. V gave up 5 bases and J gave up 1 base; unmatched junction bases: 8. In germline, CDR1 is MNHEY, CDR2 SMNVEV (reference sequence). The CDR3: CASSTIAGLSYNEQFF. CDR3 nucleotides: TGTGCCAGCAGTACTATAGCGGGCTTGTCCTACAATGAGCAGTTCTTC.

The chain uses TRBV9 and TRBJ1-3, with D maybe TRBD1 (5 bases). Trimming shortened V by 7 bases and J by 2 bases, and 16 bases separated the two germline ends. This CDR3 contains 15 residues. The germline V gene encodes CDR1 SGDLS and CDR2 YYNGEE. The CDR3 sequence: CASGGGRETGNTIYF. The CDR3 nucleotides read TGTGCCAGCGGGGGGGGGAGGGAGACTGGAAACACCATATATTTT.